Reported below is one T cell receptor beta chain. Its antigen is currently unknown. Healthy bone marrow donors made up the donors. With 60 Vbeta and 13 Jbeta primers, the PCR was carried out. TCRdb's copy holds only in-frame clones and misses some; the assay was immunoSEQ multiplex PCR. The sample yields roughly 140,000 clones, 80% seen once. The ends lost 5 bases at V and 1 base at J; junction bases unmatched: 9. Germline-derived CDR1 and CDR2 are SGHAT and FQDESV (reference sequence). This CDR3 is built from 16 residues. The source of the sample is a study of cytomegalovirus exposure and HLA in healthy donors. Study-wide findings and caveats: Upon later analysis, TCR association rates were observed to vary by HLA locus, being highest for DRB1 and lowest for HLA-C. According to an earlier analysis, most TCR beta V segments yielded productive rearrangements about 90% or about 30% of the time.

The TCR sequence derives from a man in his thirties or forties in good health and CMV-seronegative. Sequencing was performed on PBMCs. The chain joins TRBV11-1 to TRBJ1-1; the match to TRBD1 covers 8 bases. The CDR3 spells CASSLYTGGPNTEAFF. In nucleotides, the CDR3 is TGTGCCAGCAGCCTATACACAGGGGGACCGAACACTGAAGCTTTCTTT. Together with reference TRBV11-1 and TRBJ1-1, the CDR3 gives the full variable domain: EAEVAQSPRYKITEKSQAVAFWCDPISGHATLYWYRQILGQGPELLVQFQDESVVDDSQLPKDRFSAERLKGVDSTLKIQPAELGDSAMYLCASSLYTGGPNTEAFFGQGTRLTVV.